The rows below give T cell receptor beta chains drawn from one sample of a study of cytomegalovirus exposure and HLA in healthy donors. TCRdb's copy holds only in-frame clones and misses some; the assay was immunoSEQ multiplex PCR. This table holds about 120,000 clones, 79% found once. The sequencing input was PBMCs. These receptors originate from a man aged 30 to 45 in good health and CMV-seropositive. Each CDR3 is given with its conserved first and last residue. A D gene is named only where the DNA matches it firmly. A clone size is listed for some rows: how often the clone was seen (once, few, many), or a class if it is expanded.

v_gene	abundance	d_gene	j_gene	CDR3aa	CDR3nt
TRBV27	.	TRBD1	TRBJ1-3	CASSLRPGGPFSGNTIYF	TGTGCCAGCAGTTTGCGGCCAGGGGGGCCCTTCTCTGGAAACACCATATATTTT
TRBV11-3	few	.	TRBJ1-6	CASRGGPSSYNSPLHF	TGTGCCAGCAGGGGAGGTCCCAGCTCCTATAATTCACCCCTCCACTTT
TRBV27	few	TRBD1	TRBJ1-5	CASSRGQGDQPQHF	TGTGCCAGCAGCCGAGGACAGGGTGATCAGCCCCAGCATTTT
TRBV4-2	.	.	TRBJ1-2	CASSPMGLQNYGYTF	TGTGCCAGCAGCCCCATGGGACTGCAGAACTATGGCTACACCTTC
TRBV5-1	.	TRBD1	TRBJ1-3	CASSQRQGADTIYF	TGCGCCAGCAGCCAGAGACAGGGGGCCGACACCATATATTTT
TRBV5-6	once	.	TRBJ2-3	CASSLHARGDTQYF	TGTGCCAGCAGCTTGCACGCCAGGGGTGATACGCAGTATTTT
TRBV7-8	.	.	TRBJ2-1	CASSLGVREQFF	TGTGCCAGCAGCTTAGGCGTGCGTGAGCAGTTCTTC
TRBV29-1	.	.	TRBJ2-7	CSVRPQRASAYEQYF	TGCAGCGTTCGACCTCAGCGGGCCTCTGCCTACGAGCAGTACTTC
TRBV5-1	few	TRBD1	TRBJ2-7	CASEGQGGHEQYF	TGCGCCAGCGAGGGACAGGGTGGTCACGAGCAGTACTTC
TRBV7-2	.	.	TRBJ2-5	CASSLYLEGKTQYF	TGTGCCAGCAGCTTATATCTCGAGGGCAAGACCCAGTACTTC